This T cell receptor (beta chain) was profiled in a study of OX40 agonist ivuxolimab in advanced cancers. Per germline, CDR1 SGHNT and CDR2 YENEEA. The CDR3 is made up of 15 amino acids. Trimming cost V 5 bases and J 8 bases; bases outside gene matches: 10. Repertoires were generated with immunoSEQ multiplex PCR, while TCRdb's copy carries only in-frame clones and drops some. Seen here are fewer than 85,000 clones, over 80% observed once, and the top ten hold around 2%. The receptor comes from an adult with an advanced solid tumor such as melanoma, head and neck, liver or kidney cancer. This specimen was CD4+ or CD8+ T cells sorted from blood, taken in a trial of the OX40 agonist ivuxolimab. The V gene is TRBV11-3, the J gene TRBJ2-1, with TRBD2 matching 9 bases. The CDR3 coding sequence is TGTGCCAGCAGCCCACCGGGACTAGCCTCCCATGAGCAGTTCTTC. This sequence encodes CASSPPGLASHEQFF.